One and the same sample provided the 5 T cell receptor beta chains below, sequenced in a study of PD-L1 blockade in urothelial cancer. Sequencing used immunoSEQ multiplex PCR; TCRdb keeps in-frame clones, though not all of them. There are around 110,000 clones in the sample; approximately 90% occur only once, and approximately 1.7% lies in the top ten. Time point indicated: peripheral blood 6 weeks after treatment start. Sequencing was performed on PBMCs, taken around atezolizumab (anti-PD-L1) treatment. These receptors were collected from a man aged 55-75 years with urothelial cancer.

The rearrangement uses TRBV5-1 and TRBJ1-5; D call uncertain. CDR3 length: 14 amino acids. Trimming stripped 0 bases from V and 7 bases from J, with 11 bases between. Germline CDR1 reads SGHRS; CDR2 reads YFSETQ. Written as DNA, the CDR3 is TGCGCCAGCAGCTTGGACAGCCCTGGACAGCCCCAGCATTTT. Translation: CASSLDSPGQPQHF.

The V call is TRBV7-8, the J call TRBJ2-3, with TRBD2 identical over 13 bases. The CDR3 runs to 18 residues. Germline V CDR1 and CDR2: SGHVS, FQNEAQ. V was pared by 6 bases and J by 0 bases, with 9 bases of the junction left unmatched. The CDR3 is CASSIPGTSGKSTDTQYF. CDR3 nucleotides: TGTGCCAGCAGTATCCCCGGGACTAGCGGGAAAAGCACAGATACGCAGTATTTT.

The chain employs TRBV27 and TRBJ2-7, with 8 bases that match TRBD1. The CDR3 length is 14 residues. V lost 6 bases to trimming and J lost 3 bases; unmatched junction nucleotides: 7. Germline values: CDR1 MNHEY, CDR2 SMNVEV (reference sequence). The CDR3 DNA follows: TGTGCCAGCAGCAGGGGACAGGCGAACTACGAGCAGTACTTC. It translates to CASSRGQANYEQYF.

This rearrangement joins TRBV28 to TRBJ1-1; 11 nucleotides agree with TRBD1. The germline CDR1 and CDR2 sequences are MDHEN and SYDVKM. V lost 10 bases to trimming and J lost 7 bases; unmatched junction nucleotides: 11. CDR3 length: 14 residues. The CDR3 coding sequence is TGTGCCACCGGACAGGGGGCGCTTACGGGTGAAGCTTTCTTT. It codes for CATGQGALTGEAFF.

The V call is TRBV7-2, the J call TRBJ2-3, with 7 bases aligning to TRBD1. The V and J ends lost 2 bases and 6 bases, in that order; junction bases with no gene match: 5. This CDR3 is built from 14 residues. CDR1 is SGHTA and CDR2 is FQGNSA in the germline V gene. CDR3 DNA: TGTGCCAGCAGCTTAAGACAGGGCCCCGATACGCAGTATTTT. Its translation is CASSLRQGPDTQYF.